This T cell receptor (beta chain) was retrieved from a study of persistence of HIV-infected CD4 T cells. Nonspecific anti-CD3/anti-CD28 bead stimulation represents the broad CD4+ T cell repertoire. Responding CD4+ T cells were sorted by upregulation of both CD40 ligand and CD69. Adults with HIV-1 started suppressive ART while chronically infected. Undetectable plasma HIV-1 RNA below 50 copies/mL lasted at least 4 years. Sequencing used immunoSEQ version 4 in survey mode. The table came from immunoSEQ multiplex PCR; TCRdb's copy has only in-frame clones and leaves some out. The table lists about 45,000 clones, approximately 90% of them singletons. As concerns this clone: Its antigen is unidentified.

From germline, CDR1 is SGHKS and CDR2 YYEKEE (reference sequence). This CDR3 region has 15 residues. The V segment lost 3 bases and the J segment 4 bases; nucleotides outside the gene matches: 9. This sample comprised CD4+ T cells sorted from PBMCs after roughly 18-hour stimulation, obtained from a patient who received antiretroviral therapy. This receptor was identified in an adult woman with HIV who was CMV-seropositive. The chain uses TRBV5-5 and TRBJ1-1; 7 bases match TRBD1. In DNA, the CDR3 is TGTGCCAGCAGCTGGGACAGCTCCCGGCCCACTGAAGCTTTCTTT. Protein sequence: CASSWDSSRPTEAFF.